The following is a TCR beta chain sequence with its context. In this sample, this clonotype turned up a few times. Its recognized antigen is unknown. The sample holds no much larger clone one base away, and base qualities are not on file. Library method: RACE. Sequenced on a NextSeq 500. During library preparation, unique molecular identifiers were attached to individual cDNA molecules so that TCRs could be counted in a quantitative, reproducible way. For every blood RNA sample, sequencing covered both the TCR alpha and TCR beta chains. The authors processed their data as follows. Samples had a median of roughly 99,000 TCRs, with a range from about 23,224 to 690,600. The Decombinator software suite was used to annotate V, J and CDR3 in the TCR reads. For the PS versus PT1 abundance plots, all samples were subsampled to the same number of TCRs (28,000). TCRs were defined as expanded if absent before sensitization and observed at least eight times at the 2-week time point. The public reads were run again by TCRdb, first through fastp at Q25 and then through MiXCR, and only productive beta chains were kept. CDR3 protein sequences are deduplicated, and each keeps its most common genes and DNA. The V and J calls follow TCRdb's processing rather than the paper's. This sample holds 70,000 to 90,000 distinct CDR3 sequences; approximately 10% were observed only once. The ten biggest clones cover more than 3% of the sample.

These data are taken from a study of human T cells and chemical hapten exposure (dated by TCRdb to the early 2020s). Background on the whole study: For sensitization, 2% DPC in acetone was applied to a 2 cm by 2 cm area of upper inner arm skin. Throughout the roughly 25-week study period, patients were also given weekly therapeutic DPC doses on the scalp. Patch testing on the upper back used Finn chambers containing 0.01% DPC, with scoring done after 6 days according to International Contact Dermatitis Research Group standards. The mostly female patient cohort included alopecia areata with under or over 50% scalp involvement, alopecia totalis and alopecia universalis. Libraries were pooled for sequencing, and per-sample TCR yields varied mainly because of small differences in library volumes within the pool. This study followed changes in the peripheral blood TCR repertoire in vivo during primary and secondary sensitization of alopecia patients to the hapten diphenylcyclopropenone (DPC). Blood samples were taken from patients before sensitization (week 0) and then at 2, 6 and about 24 weeks after DPC sensitization. For TCR sequencing, blood came from 25 to 35 alopecia patients at anywhere from one to four time points (pre-sensitization, 2, 6 and 24 weeks). The investigation overall reported the following: Because all patients had alopecia, a presumed autoimmune disease, the immune response of the patients might differ from that of healthy individuals. After repeated subsampling, changes were observed in the strength of the expansion versus patch-test correlation and in the threshold at which the correlation became significant. Significantly more large CDR3 similarity clusters were formed by expanded TCRs than by pre-sensitization or healthy control sets, consistent with antigen-driven responses. Patch test score was positively correlated with the number of PT1 expanded TCRs, with significance at thresholds 8, 16 and 32 but not at 4. No change with DPC sensitization was found in the number of TCRs above 1 in 1000 frequency, and no evidence of global repertoire structure alterations was found.

In light of the paper, this sample's time point label describes: patch test 3, about 24 weeks after DPC sensitization. Per the publication, the treatment or condition label means: therapeutic diphenylcyclopropenone sensitization with weekly scalp DPC. At every patch-test visit, the blood draw took place before the patch test was put on. Patients were considered eligible if aged 18 to 70, diagnosed with alopecia and deemed suitable for DPC therapy, and patients were excluded if pregnant. Unfractionated whole blood was collected in Tempus Blood RNA tubes, and total RNA was extracted from that blood. The specimen comprised whole blood, sampled in connection with sensitization to the hapten diphenylcyclopropenone (DPC). This TCR was recovered from a woman between 45 and 60 years old with alopecia areata. Some clones in this sample may be carry-over from other donors' samples.

The CDR3 protein sequence reads: CASSQDGGSSPYEQYF. Read as DNA, the sequence is TGTGCCAGCAGCCAAGACGGGGGGAGTAGCCCCTACGAGCAGTACTTC. Rearrangement joined TRBV4-2 to TRBJ2-7, and 7 bases in between align with TRBD2. From the cysteine through the phenylalanine, the CDR3 covers 16 amino acids. Of all the DNA, just the CDR3 is kept, 48 bases in frame from base 1. From V the trimming removes 0 bases and from J it removes 2 bases, while the gene matches leave 7 bases of the junction unaccounted for. As encoded in the germline V gene, CDR1 is LGHNA while CDR2 is YNFKEQ.